This T cell receptor (beta chain) was sequenced for a study of T cell changes during pregnancy in multiple sclerosis. This CDR3 contains 16 residues. The germline CDR1 and CDR2 sequences are MGHRA and YSYEKL. With V trimmed by 1 base and J by 3 bases, 1 base remained unmatched. Sequenced by immunoSEQ multiplex PCR; TCRdb stores in-frame clones only, minus some. Of about 80,000 clones listed, about 90% were seen once; the top ten hold 1.4% to 1.5%. The sample consisted of peripheral blood, taken before pregnancy. The TCR originated in a female donor with multiple sclerosis, enrolled in a pregnancy study. This chain uses TRBV4-1 with TRBJ2-2; 11 nucleotides match TRBD2. CDR3 coding DNA: TGCGCCAGCAGCCAAGTAGCGGGGGGGTACACCGGGGAGCTGTTTTTT. This codes for CASSQVAGGYTGELFF.